The sequence of this T cell receptor (beta chain) was determined in a study of blood T cell repertoires in COVID-19. Study at large: Acute and convalescent COVID-19 specimens originated in the United States, Italy and Spain. PBMCs, B-cell-depleted T cells, or T cells provided the cDNA or gDNA that made up the material.

Sequencing used immunoSEQ multiplex PCR; TCRdb keeps in-frame clones, though not all of them. The repertoire consists of about 100,000 clones, with roughly 90% occurring once and the leading ten covering 2.9%. The germline CDR1 and CDR2 sequences are MDHEN and SYDVKM. This CDR3 spans 15 amino acids. J lost 8 bases, V lost 2 bases, and 4 bases had no gene match. The chain joins TRBV28 to TRBJ2-1, with 12 bases lining up with TRBD2. Sequencing was performed on peripheral blood. The receptor comes from a woman older than 75 with acute or convalescent COVID-19. The CDR3 here is CASSLASGRAHEQFF. CDR3 nucleotide sequence: TGTGCCAGCAGTTTAGCTAGCGGGAGGGCCCATGAGCAGTTCTTC.